These T cell receptor beta chains were read from a single sample in a study of blood T cell repertoires in COVID-19. Repertoires were generated with immunoSEQ multiplex PCR, while TCRdb's copy carries only in-frame clones and drops some. The sample lists 100,000 or so clones, roughly 80% occurring once. Sample: peripheral blood. Receptors originate from a human donor in a cohort sampled during active COVID-19. CDR3s include the opening cysteine and the closing phenylalanine or tryptophan.

V,CDR3
TRBV30,CAWTYTRVANNEQFF
TRBV29-1,CSVEEGTRGTQYF
TRBV5-4,CASSLLLAGTDTQYF
TRBV5-4,CASSLASSGTGEQYF
TRBV7-2,CASSLVSSGRTYEQYF
TRBV19,CASSIVSLSNSSYEQYF
TRBV15,CATSRDRGRVTEAFF
TRBV7-2,CASSLSRETQYF
TRBV9,CASSETGARNQPQHF
TRBV5-6,CASSSGQGVQETQYF
TRBV2,CASMEGAYEQYF
TRBV5-1,CASSLDGPQSNEQYF
TRBV27,CASSLFYRKGLAALSYEQYF
TRBV6-5,CASSYSGQDQPQHF
TRBV4-1,CASSQAKGQGSTEAFF
TRBV19,CASSTGLAGVGSYEQYF
TRBV20-1,CSASRGGSSNQPQHF
TRBV30,CAWSVQGTNTEAFF
TRBV3-1/TRBV3-2,CASSHNRGLSYGYTF
TRBV19,CASSINLSYEQYF
TRBV6-2/TRBV6-3,CASSPGDRAYEQYF
TRBV10-3,CAISESEGGYHGYTF
TRBV27,CASSGQYRSYNEQFF
TRBV18,CASSPRDREFAGELFF
TRBV7-9,CASSREGQGGEQFF
TRBV27,CASSPLGLAGLDSYEQYF
TRBV3-1/TRBV3-2,CASSPGQGPLYSPLHF
TRBV28,CASSLGGYRTEAFF
TRBV27,CASRTGKDEKLFF
TRBV21-1,CASSTAGQGGNQPQHF
TRBV5-6,CASSNSGRISRGRGGEQYF
TRBV6-6,CASSYSTGPSGNTIYF
TRBV3-1/TRBV3-2,CASSPQGANYGYTF
TRBV6-5,CASSTQGARVNEAFF
TRBV7-8,CASSPTSGIKTQYF
TRBV2,CASRGTGTGGHGANVLTF
TRBV6-5,CASSYDRSTDTQYF
TRBV6-5,CASSSLNGQGSHEQFF
TRBV7-3,CASSQTGVNTEAFF
TRBV15,CATSRGQGGFNGYTF
TRBV4-2,CASSKSIPGQGVDEQYF
TRBV6-5,CASKPGTDSYEQYF
TRBV28,CASRDRRGNNSPLHF
TRBV27,CASSRGTGSSYEQYF
TRBV25-1,CASSDGTLRRSSYEQYF
TRBV11-2,CASSLVGLAGLWNF
TRBV30,CAWSVQRTTQYF
TRBV28,CASSKPSGANVLTF
TRBV13,CASSLGQGSEQYF
TRBV13,CASSLGRFWEQYF
TRBV15,CATSRDPGGSYEQYF
TRBV3-1/TRBV3-2,CASSSGQGGSPLHF
TRBV5-1,CASSFRAENYEQYF
TRBV6-1,CASSEEWARGEQYF